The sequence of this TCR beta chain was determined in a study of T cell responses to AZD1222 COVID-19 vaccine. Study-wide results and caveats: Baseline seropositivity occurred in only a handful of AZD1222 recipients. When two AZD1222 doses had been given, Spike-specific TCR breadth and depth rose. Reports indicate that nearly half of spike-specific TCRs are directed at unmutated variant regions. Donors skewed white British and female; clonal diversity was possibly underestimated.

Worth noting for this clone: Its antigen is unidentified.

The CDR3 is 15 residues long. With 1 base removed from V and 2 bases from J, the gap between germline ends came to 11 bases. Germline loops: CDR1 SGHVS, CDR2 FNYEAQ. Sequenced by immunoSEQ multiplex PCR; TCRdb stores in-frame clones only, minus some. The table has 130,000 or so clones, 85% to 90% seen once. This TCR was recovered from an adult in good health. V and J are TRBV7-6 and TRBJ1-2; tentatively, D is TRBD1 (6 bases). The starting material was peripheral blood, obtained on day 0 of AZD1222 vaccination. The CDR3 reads CASSLEGDGNYGYTF. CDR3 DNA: TGTGCCAGCAGCTTAGAGGGGGATGGGAACTATGGCTACACCTTC. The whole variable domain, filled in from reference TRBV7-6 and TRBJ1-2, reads GAGVSQSPRYKVTKRGQDVALRCDPISGHVSLYWYRQALGQGPEFLTYFNYEAQQDKSGLPNDRFSAERPEGSISTLTIQRTEQRDSAMYRCASSLEGDGNYGYTFGSGTRLTVV.